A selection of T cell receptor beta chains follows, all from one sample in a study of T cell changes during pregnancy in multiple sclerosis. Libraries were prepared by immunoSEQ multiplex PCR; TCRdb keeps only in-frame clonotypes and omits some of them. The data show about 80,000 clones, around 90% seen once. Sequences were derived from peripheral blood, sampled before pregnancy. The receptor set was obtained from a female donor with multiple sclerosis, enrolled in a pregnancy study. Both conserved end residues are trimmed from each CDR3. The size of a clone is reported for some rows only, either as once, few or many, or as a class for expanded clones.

ASSDGVEGEKLF	TRBJ1-4	NA	TRBV5-5	12
ASSFPTGEAGQAQY	TRBJ2-5	NA	TRBV13	14
ASSPPDTIYEQY	TRBJ2-7	NA	TRBV7-6	12
ASRADSLNTEAF	TRBJ1-1	NA	TRBV6-6	12
ASSLGGAARRETQY	TRBJ2-5	once	TRBV7-3	14
ASGGAGTGGMSPLH	TRBJ1-6	NA	TRBV9	14
AGFRQPGDEQF	TRBJ2-1	NA	TRBV10-2	11
ASSLYRGSNQPQH	TRBJ1-5	NA	TRBV5-6	13
ASRNRGSWNTEAF	TRBJ1-1	NA	TRBV19	13
ASRRDRGARNTEAF	TRBJ1-1	NA	TRBV19	14
ASSPGAGAGREQY	TRBJ2-7	NA	TRBV18	13
ASSELNLPGTEAF	TRBJ1-1	NA	TRBV6-1	13
AWSRLTSSGGELF	TRBJ2-2	NA	TRBV30	13
ASSVGQRGTGNTQTQY	TRBJ2-5	NA	TRBV9	16
ASSFGQGNTEAF	TRBJ1-1	NA	TRBV2	12
ATSRDLLVLARDTGELF	TRBJ2-2	once	TRBV15	17
ASTPAVAGYNEQF	TRBJ2-1	NA	TRBV27	13
ASGLVRDRPQEQY	TRBJ2-7	NA	TRBV12-5	13
AWRFRGIETQY	TRBJ2-5	NA	TRBV30	11
SVGLGTGEQY	TRBJ2-7	NA	TRBV29-1	10
ASSLVPQGPLSYEQY	TRBJ2-7	NA	TRBV27	15
ASRDRGLSTEAF	TRBJ1-1	NA	TRBV6-6	12
ASSPGFRTGTYNEQF	TRBJ2-1	NA	TRBV11-3	15
ASSLLGDSAREAF	TRBJ1-1	NA	TRBV27	13
ASSLAWSGTEAF	TRBJ1-1	NA	TRBV5-1	12
ASSQGGGYEQY	TRBJ2-7	once	TRBV14	11
ASSQDRRGFLNEQF	TRBJ2-1	NA	TRBV4-2	14
ASSQAAEDRRY	TRBJ2-7	NA	TRBV4-1	11
ASSGDGLPGNTIY	TRBJ1-3	NA	TRBV9	13
ASKLFGPEYGYT	TRBJ1-2	NA	TRBV19	12
ASGLGGQGGSPLH	TRBJ1-6	NA	TRBV12-5	13
ASSQGTGEQF	TRBJ2-1	NA	TRBV19	10
ASSDRDSPNYGYT	TRBJ1-2	NA	TRBV9	13
ASSDPHRVAF	TRBJ1-1	NA	TRBV25-1	10
ASSVGGQGDSYEQY	TRBJ2-7	once	TRBV9	14
ASSSVGTGKF	TRBJ2-1	NA	TRBV11-2	10
ASSWGQRETQY	TRBJ2-5	NA	TRBV27	11
ASSVGGSSTEAF	TRBJ1-1	NA	TRBV9	12
ASSDEGQGGNQPQH	TRBJ1-5	NA	TRBV6-1	14
ASSPTWGGTNEKLF	TRBJ1-4	NA	TRBV4-1	14
ASNRQGPDTQY	TRBJ2-3	NA	TRBV2	11
ASSQSLTSGGYQETQY	TRBJ2-5	NA	TRBV23-1	16
ASSLFRGGEKLF	TRBJ1-4	NA	TRBV18	12
ASSDIGRSGYT	TRBJ1-2	NA	TRBV25-1	11
ASIPGTSGYNEQF	TRBJ2-1	NA	TRBV11-2	13
ATRYPLGQGSETQY	TRBJ2-5	NA	TRBV15	14